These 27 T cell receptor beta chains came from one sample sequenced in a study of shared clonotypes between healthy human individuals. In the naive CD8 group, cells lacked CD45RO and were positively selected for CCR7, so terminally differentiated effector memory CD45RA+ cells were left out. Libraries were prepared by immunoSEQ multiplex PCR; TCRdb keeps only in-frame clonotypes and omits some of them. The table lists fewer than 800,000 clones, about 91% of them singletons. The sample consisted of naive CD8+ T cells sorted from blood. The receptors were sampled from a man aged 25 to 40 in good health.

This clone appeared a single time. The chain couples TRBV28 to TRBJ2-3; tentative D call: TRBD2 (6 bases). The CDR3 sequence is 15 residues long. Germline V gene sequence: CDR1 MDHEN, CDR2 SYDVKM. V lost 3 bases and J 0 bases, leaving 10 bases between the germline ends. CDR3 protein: CASSFSRGSTDTQYF. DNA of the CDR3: TGTGCCAGCAGTTTTTCGCGGGGTAGCACAGATACGCAGTATTTT. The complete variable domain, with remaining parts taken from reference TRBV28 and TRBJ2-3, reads DVKVTQSSRYLVKRTGEKVFLECVQDMDHENMFWYRQDPGLGLRLIYFSYDVKMKEKGDIPEGYSVSREKKERFSLILESASTNQTSMYLCASSFSRGSTDTQYFGPGTRLTVL.

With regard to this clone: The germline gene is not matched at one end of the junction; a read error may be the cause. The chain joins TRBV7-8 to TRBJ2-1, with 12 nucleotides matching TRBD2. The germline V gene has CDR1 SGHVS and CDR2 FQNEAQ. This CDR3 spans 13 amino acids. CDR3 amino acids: CASSLAGGGEQFF. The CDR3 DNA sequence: TGTGCCAGCAGCCTAGCGGGAGGGGGCGAGCAGTTCTTC.

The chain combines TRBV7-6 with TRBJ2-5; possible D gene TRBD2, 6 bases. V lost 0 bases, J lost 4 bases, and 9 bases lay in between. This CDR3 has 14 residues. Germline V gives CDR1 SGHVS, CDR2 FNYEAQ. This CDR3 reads CASSLAGGGETQYF. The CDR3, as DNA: TGTGCCAGCAGCTTAGCGGGAGGAGGAGAGACCCAGTACTTC.

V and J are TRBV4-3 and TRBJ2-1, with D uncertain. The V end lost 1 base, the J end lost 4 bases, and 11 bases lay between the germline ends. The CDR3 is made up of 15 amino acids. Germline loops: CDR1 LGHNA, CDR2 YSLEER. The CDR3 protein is CASSQASASYNEQFF. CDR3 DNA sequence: TGCGCCAGCAGCCAAGCGTCGGCTTCATACAATGAGCAGTTCTTC.

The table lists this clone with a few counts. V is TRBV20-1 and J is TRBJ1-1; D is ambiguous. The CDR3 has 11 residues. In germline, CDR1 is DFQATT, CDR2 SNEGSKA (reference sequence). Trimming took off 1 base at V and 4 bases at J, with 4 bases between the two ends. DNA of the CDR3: TGCAGTGCTAGAGTGCTCACTGAAGCTTTCTTT. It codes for CSARVLTEAFF.

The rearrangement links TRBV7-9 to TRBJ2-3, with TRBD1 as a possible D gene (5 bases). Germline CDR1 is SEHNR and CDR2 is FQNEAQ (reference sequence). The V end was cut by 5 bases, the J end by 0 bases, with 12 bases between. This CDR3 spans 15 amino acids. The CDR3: CASSPPGYSTDTQYF. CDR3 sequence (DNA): TGTGCCAGCAGCCCACCAGGGTATAGCACAGATACGCAGTATTTT.

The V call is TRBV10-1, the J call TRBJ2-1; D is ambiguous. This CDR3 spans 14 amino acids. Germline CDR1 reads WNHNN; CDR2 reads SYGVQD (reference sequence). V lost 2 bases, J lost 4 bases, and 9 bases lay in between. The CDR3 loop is CASSEDVEYNEQFF. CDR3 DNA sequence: TGCGCCAGCAGTGAGGACGTGGAGTACAATGAGCAGTTCTTC.

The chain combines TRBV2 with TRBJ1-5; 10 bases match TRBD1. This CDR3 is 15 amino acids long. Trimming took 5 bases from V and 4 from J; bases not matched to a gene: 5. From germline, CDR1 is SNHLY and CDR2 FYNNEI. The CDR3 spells CASSRQGAVNQPQHF. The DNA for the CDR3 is TGTGCCAGCAGTCGACAGGGGGCGGTGAATCAGCCCCAGCATTTT.

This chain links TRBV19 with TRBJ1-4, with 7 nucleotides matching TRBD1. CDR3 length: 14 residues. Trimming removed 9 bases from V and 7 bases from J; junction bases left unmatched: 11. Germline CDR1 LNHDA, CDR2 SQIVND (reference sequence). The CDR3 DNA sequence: TGTGCCAGGAACGTCCAGGGGGTGGTTGAAAAACTGTTTTTT. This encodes CARNVQGVVEKLFF.

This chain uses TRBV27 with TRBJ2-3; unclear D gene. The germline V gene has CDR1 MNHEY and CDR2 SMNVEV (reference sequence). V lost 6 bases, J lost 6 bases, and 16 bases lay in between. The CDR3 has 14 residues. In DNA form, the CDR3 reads TGTGCCAGCAGCATACAGTCCCTCGCGGATACGCAGTATTTT. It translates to CASSIQSLADTQYF.

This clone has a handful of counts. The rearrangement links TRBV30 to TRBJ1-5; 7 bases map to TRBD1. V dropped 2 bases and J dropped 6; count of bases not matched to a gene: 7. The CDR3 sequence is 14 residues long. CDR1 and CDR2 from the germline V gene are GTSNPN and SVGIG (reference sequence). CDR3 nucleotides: TGTGCCTGGAGTCTGCCAGGGGGGTTTCAGCCCCAGCATTTT. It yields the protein CAWSLPGGFQPQHF.

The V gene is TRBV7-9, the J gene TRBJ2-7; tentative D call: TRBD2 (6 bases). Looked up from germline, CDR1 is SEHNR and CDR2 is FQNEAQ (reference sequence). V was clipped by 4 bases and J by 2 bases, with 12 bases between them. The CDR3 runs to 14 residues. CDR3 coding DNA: TGTGCCAGCAGCTCCCGGACTAATGCCTACGAGCAGTACTTC. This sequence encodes CASSSRTNAYEQYF.

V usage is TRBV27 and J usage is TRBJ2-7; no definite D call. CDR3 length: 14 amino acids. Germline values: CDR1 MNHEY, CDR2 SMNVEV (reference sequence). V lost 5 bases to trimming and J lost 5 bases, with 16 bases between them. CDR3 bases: TGTGCCAGCAGTCAAGACTGGGGTTGGGACGAGCAGTACTTC. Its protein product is CASSQDWGWDEQYF.

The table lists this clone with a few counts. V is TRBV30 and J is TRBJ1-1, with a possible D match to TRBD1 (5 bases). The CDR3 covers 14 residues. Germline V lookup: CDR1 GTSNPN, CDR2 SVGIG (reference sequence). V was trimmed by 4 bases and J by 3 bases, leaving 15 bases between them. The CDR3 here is CAWIPPGLDTEAFF. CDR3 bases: TGTGCCTGGATACCTCCAGGGTTGGACACTGAAGCTTTCTTT.

CDR3 DNA: TGTGCCAGCAGTTTATGGGCACGGGATGAGCAGTTCTTC. Translating gives CASSLWARDEQFF. The genes are TRBV27 and TRBJ2-1; D unresolved. CDR3 length: 13 residues. V lost 1 base, J lost 8 bases, and 9 bases lay in between. CDR1 MNHEY and CDR2 SMNVEV come from the germline V gene (reference sequence).

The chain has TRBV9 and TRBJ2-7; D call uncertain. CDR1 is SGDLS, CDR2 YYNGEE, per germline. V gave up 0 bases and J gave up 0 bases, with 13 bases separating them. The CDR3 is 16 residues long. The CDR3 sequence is CASSVGMGFSSYEQYF. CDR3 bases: TGTGCCAGCAGCGTAGGGATGGGATTTAGCTCCTACGAGCAGTACTTC. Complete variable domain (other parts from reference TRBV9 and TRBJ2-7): DSGVTQTPKHLITATGQRVTLRCSPRSGDLSVYWYQQSLDQGLQFLIQYYNGEERAKGNILERFSAQQFPDLHSELNLSSLELGDSALYFCASSVGMGFSSYEQYFGPGTRLTVT.

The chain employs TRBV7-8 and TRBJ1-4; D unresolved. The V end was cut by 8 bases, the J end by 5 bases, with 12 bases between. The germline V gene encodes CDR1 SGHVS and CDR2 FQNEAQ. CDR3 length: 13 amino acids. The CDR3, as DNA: TGTGCCAGCGGGAAAGGGTGGAATGAAAAACTGTTTTTT. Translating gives CASGKGWNEKLFF.

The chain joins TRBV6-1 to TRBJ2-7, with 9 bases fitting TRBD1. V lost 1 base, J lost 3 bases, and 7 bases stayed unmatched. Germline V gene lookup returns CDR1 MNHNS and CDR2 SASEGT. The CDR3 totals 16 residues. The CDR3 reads CASSEGRGTGFYEQYF. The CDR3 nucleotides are TGTGCCAGCAGTGAAGGAAGGGGGACAGGGTTCTACGAGCAGTACTTC.

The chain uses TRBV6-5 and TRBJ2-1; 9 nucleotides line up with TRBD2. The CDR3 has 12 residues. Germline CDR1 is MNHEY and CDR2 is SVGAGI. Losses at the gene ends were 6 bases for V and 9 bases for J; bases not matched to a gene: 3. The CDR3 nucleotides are TGTGCCAGCAGCCTTAGCGGGGGTGAGCAGTTCTTC. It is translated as CASSLSGGEQFF.

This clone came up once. The DNA of the CDR3 is TGTGCCAGCAGCTTATACAACCAGGGCTACGAGCAGTACTTC. Translation: CASSLYNQGYEQYF. The chain combines TRBV7-8 with TRBJ2-7; D is perhaps TRBD1 (5 bases). Per the germline V gene, CDR1 is SGHVS and CDR2 is FQNEAQ. V shed 2 bases and J shed 3 bases, with 11 bases lying between them. The CDR3 runs 14 residues.

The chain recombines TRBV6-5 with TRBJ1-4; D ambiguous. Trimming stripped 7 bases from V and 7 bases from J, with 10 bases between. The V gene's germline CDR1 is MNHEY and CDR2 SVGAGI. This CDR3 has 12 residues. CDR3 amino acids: CASTGTGEKLFF. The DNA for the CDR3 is TGTGCCAGCACCGGTACCGGTGAAAAACTGTTTTTT.

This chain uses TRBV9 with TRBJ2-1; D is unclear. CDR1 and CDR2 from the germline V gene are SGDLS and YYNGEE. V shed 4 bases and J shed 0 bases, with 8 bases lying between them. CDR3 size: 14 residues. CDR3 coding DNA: TGTGCCAGCAGCAGCTACAGCTCCTACAATGAGCAGTTCTTC. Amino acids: CASSSYSSYNEQFF.

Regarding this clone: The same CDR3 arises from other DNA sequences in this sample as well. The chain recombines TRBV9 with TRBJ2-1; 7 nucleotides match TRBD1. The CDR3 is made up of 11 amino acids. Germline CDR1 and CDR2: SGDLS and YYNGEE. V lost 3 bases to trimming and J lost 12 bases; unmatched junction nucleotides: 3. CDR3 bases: TGTGCCAGCAGCGGACAGGGAAGGCAGTTCTTC. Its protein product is CASSGQGRQFF.

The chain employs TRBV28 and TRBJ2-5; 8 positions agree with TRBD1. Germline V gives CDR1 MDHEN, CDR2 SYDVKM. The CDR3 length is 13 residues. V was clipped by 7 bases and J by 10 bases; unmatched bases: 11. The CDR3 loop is CASTHQGADDQYF. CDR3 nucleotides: TGTGCCAGCACCCATCAGGGGGCGGACGACCAGTACTTC.

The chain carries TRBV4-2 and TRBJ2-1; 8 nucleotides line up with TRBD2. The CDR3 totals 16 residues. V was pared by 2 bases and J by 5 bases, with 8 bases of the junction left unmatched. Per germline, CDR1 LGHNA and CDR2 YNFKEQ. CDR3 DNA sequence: TGTGCCAGCAGCCAAATTCAAACTAGCGGACACAATGAGCAGTTCTTC. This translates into CASSQIQTSGHNEQFF.

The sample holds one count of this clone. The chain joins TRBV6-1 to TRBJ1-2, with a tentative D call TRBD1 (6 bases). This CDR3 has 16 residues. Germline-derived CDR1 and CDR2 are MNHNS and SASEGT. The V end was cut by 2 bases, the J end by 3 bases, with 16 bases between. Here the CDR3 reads CASSETGREHYYGYTF. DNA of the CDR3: TGTGCCAGCAGTGAAACAGGGCGGGAGCACTACTATGGCTACACCTTC.

CDR3 residues: CASSLYSYEQYF. The CDR3 nucleotides read TGTGCCAGCAGCTTATATTCCTACGAGCAGTACTTC. This chain uses TRBV11-2 with TRBJ2-7; D unresolved. The CDR3 runs to 12 residues. V was trimmed by 2 bases and J by 1 base, leaving 3 bases between them. Germline lookup yields CDR1 SGHAT and CDR2 FQNNGV.